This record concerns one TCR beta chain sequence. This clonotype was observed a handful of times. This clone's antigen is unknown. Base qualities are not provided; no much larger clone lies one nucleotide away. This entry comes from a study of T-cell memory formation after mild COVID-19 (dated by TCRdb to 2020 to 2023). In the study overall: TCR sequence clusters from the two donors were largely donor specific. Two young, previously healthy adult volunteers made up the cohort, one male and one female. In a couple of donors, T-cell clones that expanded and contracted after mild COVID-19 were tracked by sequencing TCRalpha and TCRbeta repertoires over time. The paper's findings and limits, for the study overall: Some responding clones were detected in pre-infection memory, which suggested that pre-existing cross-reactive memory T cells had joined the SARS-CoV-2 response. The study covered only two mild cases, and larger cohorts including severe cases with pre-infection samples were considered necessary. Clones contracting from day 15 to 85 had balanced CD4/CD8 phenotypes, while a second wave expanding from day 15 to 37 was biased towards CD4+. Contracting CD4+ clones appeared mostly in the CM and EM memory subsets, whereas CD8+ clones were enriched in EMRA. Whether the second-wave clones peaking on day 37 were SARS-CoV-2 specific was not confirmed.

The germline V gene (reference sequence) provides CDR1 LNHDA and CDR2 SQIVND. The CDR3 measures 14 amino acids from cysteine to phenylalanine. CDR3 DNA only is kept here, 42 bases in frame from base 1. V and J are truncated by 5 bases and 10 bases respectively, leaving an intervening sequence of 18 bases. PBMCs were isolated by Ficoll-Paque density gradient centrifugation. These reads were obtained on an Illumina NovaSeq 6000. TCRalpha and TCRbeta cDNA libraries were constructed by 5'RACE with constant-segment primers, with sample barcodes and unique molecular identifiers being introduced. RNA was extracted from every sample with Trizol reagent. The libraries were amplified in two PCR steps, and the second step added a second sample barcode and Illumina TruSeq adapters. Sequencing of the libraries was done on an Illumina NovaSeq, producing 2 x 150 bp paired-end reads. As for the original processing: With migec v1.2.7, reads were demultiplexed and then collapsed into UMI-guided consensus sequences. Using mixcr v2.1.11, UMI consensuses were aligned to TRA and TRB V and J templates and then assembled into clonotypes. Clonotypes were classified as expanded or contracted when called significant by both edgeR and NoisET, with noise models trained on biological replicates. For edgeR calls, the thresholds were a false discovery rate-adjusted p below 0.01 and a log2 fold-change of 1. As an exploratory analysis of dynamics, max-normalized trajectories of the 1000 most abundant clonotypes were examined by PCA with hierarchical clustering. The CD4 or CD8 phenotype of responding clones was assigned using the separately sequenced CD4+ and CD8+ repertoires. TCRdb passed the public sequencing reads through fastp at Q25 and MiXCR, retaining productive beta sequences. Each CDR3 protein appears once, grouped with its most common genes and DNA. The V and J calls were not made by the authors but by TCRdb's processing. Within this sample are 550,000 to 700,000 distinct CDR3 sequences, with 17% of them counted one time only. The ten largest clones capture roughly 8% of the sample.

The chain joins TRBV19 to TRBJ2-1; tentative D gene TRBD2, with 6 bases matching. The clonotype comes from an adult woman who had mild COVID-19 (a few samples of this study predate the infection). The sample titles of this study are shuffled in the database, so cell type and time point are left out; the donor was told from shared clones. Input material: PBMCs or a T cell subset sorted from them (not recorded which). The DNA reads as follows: TGTGCCAGTAGTCCGGGACTGCAGCTTGGGGAGCAGTTCTTC. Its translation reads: CASSPGLQLGEQFF.